This T cell receptor beta chain was observed in a study of cytomegalovirus exposure and HLA in healthy donors (dated by TCRdb to between 2016 and 2019). Regarding the study in general: According to an earlier analysis of a few hundred of the donors, roughly 180 million T cells yielded 90 million to 130 million unique TCR beta sequences and about 300 Gb of sequence data. A later analysis re-analyzed previously published TCR beta repertoires from 650 to 800 donors and added high-resolution HLA genotyping to study TCR occurrence patterns. All discovery cohort repertoires had been generated on a single sequencing platform. On average, around 200,000 unique TCR beta nucleotide sequences were sequenced per donor among 398 genotyped donors of the cohort, with around 19% of those sequences being non-productive. Five DR-DQ haplotypes were treated as single units for association and clustering because of strong linkage in the cohort. The study profiled the T cell repertoires of approximately 700 subjects by immunosequencing and related them to cytomegalovirus serostatus. A later genetic analysis took genome-wide SNP genotypes for about 60% of the roughly 670 donors and used that subset as a discovery cohort. The study aimed to test whether cataloging public T cell receptors could reveal signatures of past pathogen exposure. The number of donors typed differed by locus, with roughly 620-630 for A, B, C, DRB1 and DQB1, more than 500 for DQA1, 606 for DPA1, and roughly 450 for DPB1. Alongside the repertoire data, information on donor age, sex, ethnicity and CMV serostatus was compiled. In the later analysis, no new phenotypic data were used to find candidate immune exposures; instead, reliance was placed on TCR beta sequences and their occurrence across donors. The study combined high-throughput TCR immunosequencing, statistical association of individual TCRs with disease status, and machine learning to predict cytomegalovirus infection status. An early release that covered some 640 HLA-typed donors contained approximately 320 gigabases of sequencing data and 80 million or so unique TCR sequences. HLA typing covered class I and class II loci at four-digit resolution. An earlier analysis of some 600 of the donors applied high-throughput TCR beta sequencing to assess whether each TCR beta V gene segment acted as functional or pseudogenic. Of the roughly 390 genotyped donors, roughly 85% fell in the genetic ancestry cluster associated with self-reported Caucasian donors. Along with the approximately 600-subject first cohort, a separate validation cohort of around 110 different subjects was used. Overall results and qualifications from the work: According to a later genetic analysis, donors in an Asian-associated ancestry cluster had fewer N-insertions in productive TCRs than the approximately 630-donor mean. When HLA alleles, especially DR and DQ, strongly co-occurred, TCR associations were difficult to assign to individual alleles. An association between a missense DCLRE1C variant and V-gene and J-gene trimming of TCR beta chains was found in a later genetic analysis and replicated in an independent cohort. An earlier analysis of approximately 600 of the donors showed that most TCR beta V segments appeared in productive rearrangements either about 87% or about 30% of the time, which broadly matched IMGT annotations. A later analysis found that HLA-associated TCR beta chains were more clonally expanded and had lower generation probabilities than equally common non-associated chains. Immune exposure information for the cohort was limited to CMV serostatus. A later analysis reported that several top co-occurrence clusters appeared linked to parvovirus B19, influenza, CMV and Epstein-Barr virus. Because HLA typing was missing for some donors at each locus, association tests included only the typed subset. A later analysis found that most CMV-associated TCR beta chains appeared HLA-restricted, with HLA associations seemingly driven largely by CMV exposure. Linkage disequilibrium might explain the correlated functional status among segregating V segments, but an unknown experimental factor could not be excluded. In both the original and validation cohorts, the classifier was reported to diagnose cytomegalovirus status with high specificity and sensitivity. Roughly uniform sequencing depth across donors was assumed in presence/absence analyses, although this assumption may not hold. Because counts were too low, about 18 rarely observed V segments, including chromosome 9 orphons, were left out of the earlier analysis of about 620 of the donors. A later analysis found that TCR association rates varied across HLA loci, with DRB1 alleles showing the most associated TCRs and HLA-C alleles the fewest. The authors suggested that the approach could potentially be generalized to other disease states and immunological phenotypes. The 87-base-pair reads could not distinguish some IMGT-functional V segments, including TRBV6-2 and TRBV6-3, so those segments were excluded. A cluster of highly shared sequence variants was judged likely to be a technical artifact of the sequencing pipeline. In vitro tests confirmed that three of the cytomegalovirus-associated TCR beta chains recognize cytomegalovirus antigens. A further reported finding was that TCR beta sequences accurately predicted the HLA-A and HLA-B alleles for most subjects in the first cohort. The cohort was sequenced for TCR beta chains only, and without alpha or paired-chain data the features that could be detected were limited. Specific HLA alleles were associated with roughly 17,000 TCR beta sequences at a false discovery rate of 0.05 in a later analysis. Most TCR sequences were observed very rarely across donors, whereas some public TCRs were present in many individuals. The study gave a list of 150 to 200 TCR beta chains associated with cytomegalovirus.

Libraries were built with the immunoSEQ multiplex PCR assay. The multiplex PCR relied on a mix of 60 forward primers for TCR Vbeta segments and 13 reverse primers for TCR Jbeta segments. The CDR3 region of rearranged TCR beta genes was amplified from genomic DNA by a multiplex PCR assay. Amplified TCR beta libraries were sequenced as 87-base-pair reads on the Illumina HiSeq System. The study's own analysis went as follows. In a later analysis, 70 million to 95 million unique TCR beta chains were counted across the 500 to 850 repertoires, and approximately 11 million of these chains were shared by at least two donors. Raw reads were error-corrected and collapsed into unique sequences by a nearest-neighbor algorithm in which closely related sequences were merged to remove PCR and sequencing errors. V, D and J gene segments were assigned by aligning CDR3 sequences to IMGT reference sequences. For a sequence to be retained, a match of at least six nucleotides was required to both a V gene segment and a J gene segment. Rearrangements were classified as productive when the CDR3 lacked stop codons and remained in frame with V and J, and all other rearrangements were classified as non-productive. Following IMGT convention, CDR3 was defined as the stretch from the second conserved V-encoded cysteine up to the conserved J-encoded phenylalanine. Sequences without an unambiguous match to a single V gene segment were excluded from the earlier analysis of about 600 of the donors. In an earlier analysis of 587 of the donors, a V segment was called functional when productive rearrangements were above 56.7%, and segregating when the standard deviation between donors exceeded 5%. A statistical classification framework was built to diagnose cytomegalovirus status from the catalog of TCR beta chain sequences. In a later analysis, TCR nucleotide sequences were compared against IMGT/GENE-DB human TR gene sequences so that V and J genes could be assigned. In a later analysis, CDR3 sequences and most-parsimonious VDJ recombination scenarios were assigned using the TCRdist pipeline. In a later analysis, each TCR beta chain was defined by its CDR3 amino acid sequence together with its V-gene family, and reads lacking a unique V-gene family were excluded. As a way to deal with suspected cross-contamination and a sequencing artifact, a later analysis dropped hundreds of nucleotide sequences that were highly shared and had low generation probability. In a later analysis, a clonal expansion index for each public chain was calculated from normalized within-repertoire ranks of inferred template counts. In a later analysis, generation probabilities were computed using a VDJ recombination model fitted to out-of-frame rearrangements, and the results were checked against IGoR. In a later analysis, TCR-TCR, TCR-HLA and TCR-CMV co-occurrence was scored with hypergeometric tests, and a repertoire-size bias correction was applied to TCR pairs. To estimate false discovery rates, a later analysis permuted the HLA or CMV assignments 20 times. In a later analysis, co-occurring TCRs were grouped with DBSCAN, and TCRdist sequence similarity was added when clustering was performed within HLA-allele-positive subsets. For co-occurrence clustering, repertoires with fewer than 30,000 or more than 120,000 public chains were excluded, along with several repertoires with anomalous nucleotide sharing. As stored in TCRdb, this immuneACCESS dataset retains in-frame rearrangements with V and J assigned. A fraction of the clones does not appear; measured against another copy, unresolved V genes explain less than half of the discrepancy, and the remainder lacks a known reason. V and J calls and clone size are given by that table; D and trimming were obtained from the DNA. The table for this sample lists 30,000 to 45,000 clones; about half of them were counted only once. The ten biggest clones cover more than 5% of the sample.

Reading from cysteine to phenylalanine, the CDR3 counts 15 amino acids. CDR3 DNA is the only sequence kept; it has 45 bases, read in frame from the first base. V is pared back by 0 bases and J by 7 bases, with 12 bases lying between the germline termini. Looking up the germline V gene (reference sequence) yields CDR1 LNHNV and CDR2 YYDKDF. In total, fewer than 750 healthy bone marrow donors made up the cohort. All cohort members were sampled while nominally healthy, although unrecorded immune exposures were likely present. The donor was CMV seropositive and belonged to the group of some 290 seropositive cohort members. A peripheral blood sample was collected from each donor, and TCR beta sequencing was performed on peripheral blood mononuclear cells. The Qiagen DNeasy Blood Extraction Kit was used to extract genomic DNA from the blood cell samples. Of note for this clone: The antigen this receptor binds is unknown. No base-level quality is on record; no much larger clone is a single base apart.

Rearrangement joined TRBV15 to TRBJ2-2; the D gene is perhaps TRBD1, from 8 matching bases. The sequencing sample was made of PBMCs. The TCR sequence derives from a woman between 40 and 50 years old in good health and CMV-seropositive. The CDR3: CATSRDTGGGGELFF. The bases read TGTGCCACCAGCAGAGACACAGGGGGGGGCGGGGAGCTGTTTTTT.